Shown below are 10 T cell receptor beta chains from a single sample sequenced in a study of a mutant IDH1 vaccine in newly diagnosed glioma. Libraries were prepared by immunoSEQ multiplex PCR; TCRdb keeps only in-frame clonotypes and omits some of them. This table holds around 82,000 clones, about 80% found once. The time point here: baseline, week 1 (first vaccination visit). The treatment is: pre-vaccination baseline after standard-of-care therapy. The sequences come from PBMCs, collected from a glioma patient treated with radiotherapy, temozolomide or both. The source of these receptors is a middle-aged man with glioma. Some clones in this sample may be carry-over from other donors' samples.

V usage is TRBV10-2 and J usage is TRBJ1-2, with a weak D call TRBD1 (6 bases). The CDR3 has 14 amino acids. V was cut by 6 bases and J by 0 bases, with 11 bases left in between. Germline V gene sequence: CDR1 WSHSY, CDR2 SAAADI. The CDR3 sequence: CASRSQGSNYGYTF. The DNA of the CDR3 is TGCGCCAGCAGGTCACAGGGATCTAACTATGGCTACACCTTC.

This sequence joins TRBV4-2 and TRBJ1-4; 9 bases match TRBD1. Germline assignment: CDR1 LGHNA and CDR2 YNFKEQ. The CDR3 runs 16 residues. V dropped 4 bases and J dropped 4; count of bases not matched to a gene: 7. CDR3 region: CASSPPPGQGNEKLFF. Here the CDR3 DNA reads TGTGCCAGCAGCCCGCCCCCGGGACAGGGTAATGAAAAACTGTTTTTT.

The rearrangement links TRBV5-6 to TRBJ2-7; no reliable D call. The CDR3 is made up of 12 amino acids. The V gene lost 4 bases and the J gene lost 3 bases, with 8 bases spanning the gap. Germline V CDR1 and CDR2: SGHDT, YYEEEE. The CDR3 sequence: CASSGRNYEQYF. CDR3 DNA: TGTGCCAGCAGCGGCCGGAACTACGAGCAGTACTTC.

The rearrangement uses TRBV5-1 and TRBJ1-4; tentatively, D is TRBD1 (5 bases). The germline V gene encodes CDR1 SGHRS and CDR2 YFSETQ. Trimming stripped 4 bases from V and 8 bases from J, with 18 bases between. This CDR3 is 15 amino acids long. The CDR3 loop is CASSGDPPTREKLFF. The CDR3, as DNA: TGCGCCAGCAGCGGGGACCCACCAACGAGGGAAAAACTGTTTTTT.

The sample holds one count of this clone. The CDR3 protein is CASSQTGGSTDTQYF. In DNA, the CDR3 is TGTGCCAGCAGCCAAACGGGGGGGAGCACAGATACGCAGTATTTT. This chain joins TRBV4-2 and TRBJ2-3; 8 nucleotides line up with TRBD2. V was pared by 2 bases and J by 0 bases, with 1 base of the junction left unmatched. CDR3 length equals 15 residues. CDR1 LGHNA and CDR2 YNFKEQ come from the germline V gene.

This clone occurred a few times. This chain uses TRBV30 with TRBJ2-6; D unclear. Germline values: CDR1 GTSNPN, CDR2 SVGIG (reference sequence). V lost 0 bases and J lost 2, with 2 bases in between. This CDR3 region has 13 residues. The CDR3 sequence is CAWSVPGANVLTF. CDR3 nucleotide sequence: TGTGCCTGGAGTGTACCTGGGGCCAACGTCCTGACTTTC.

CDR3 protein: CASSVEGLGGYTF. CDR3 in DNA: TGTGCCAGCAGCGTAGAGGGGTTAGGTGGCTACACCTTC. The gene calls are TRBV9 and TRBJ1-2, with D maybe TRBD1 (5 bases). Trimming removed 0 bases at V and 7 bases at J, with 10 bases between. The CDR3 totals 13 residues. Germline CDR1 and CDR2: SGDLS and YYNGEE.

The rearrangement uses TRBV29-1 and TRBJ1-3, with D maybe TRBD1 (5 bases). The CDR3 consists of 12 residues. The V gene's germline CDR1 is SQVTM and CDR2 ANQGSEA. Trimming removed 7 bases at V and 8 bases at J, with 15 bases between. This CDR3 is CSAFDRGDTIYF. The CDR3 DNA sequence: TGCAGCGCCTTCGACCGGGGGGACACCATATATTTT.

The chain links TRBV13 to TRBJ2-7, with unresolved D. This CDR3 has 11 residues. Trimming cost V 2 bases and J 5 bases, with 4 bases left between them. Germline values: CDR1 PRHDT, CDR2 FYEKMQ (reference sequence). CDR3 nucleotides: TGTGCCAGCAGCTTAAGCCACGAGCAGTACTTC. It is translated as CASSLSHEQYF. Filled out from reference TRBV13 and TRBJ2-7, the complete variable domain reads AAGVIQSPRHLIKEKRETATLKCYPIPRHDTVYWYQQGPGQDPQFLISFYEKMQSDKGSIPDRFSAQQFSDYHSELNMSSLELGDSALYFCASSLSHEQYFGPGTRLTVT.

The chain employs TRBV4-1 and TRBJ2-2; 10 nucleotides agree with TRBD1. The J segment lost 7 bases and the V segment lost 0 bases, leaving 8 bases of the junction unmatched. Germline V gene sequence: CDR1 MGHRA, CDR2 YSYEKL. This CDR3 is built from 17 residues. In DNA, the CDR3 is TGCGCCAGCAGCCAAGAGTCGGGACAGGGGAGCGGCGGGGAGCTGTTTTTT. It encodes CASSQESGQGSGGELFF.